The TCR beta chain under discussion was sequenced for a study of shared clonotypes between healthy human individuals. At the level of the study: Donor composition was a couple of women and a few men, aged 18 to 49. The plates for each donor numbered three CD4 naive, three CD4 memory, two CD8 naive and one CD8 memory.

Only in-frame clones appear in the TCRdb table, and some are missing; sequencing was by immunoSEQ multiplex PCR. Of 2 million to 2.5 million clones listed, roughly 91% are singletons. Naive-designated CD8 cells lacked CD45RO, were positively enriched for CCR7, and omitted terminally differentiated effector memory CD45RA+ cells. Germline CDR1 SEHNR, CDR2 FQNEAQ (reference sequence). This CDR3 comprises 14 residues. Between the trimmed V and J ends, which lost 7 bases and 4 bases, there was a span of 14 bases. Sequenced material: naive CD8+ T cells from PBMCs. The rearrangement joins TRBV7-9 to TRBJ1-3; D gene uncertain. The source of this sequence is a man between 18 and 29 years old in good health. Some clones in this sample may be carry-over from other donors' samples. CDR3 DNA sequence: TGTGCCAGCACCAACGGAGAGTTCGGAAACACCATATATTTT. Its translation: CASTNGEFGNTIYF.